The T cell receptor (beta chain) under discussion was sequenced for a study of T cell repertoires in ileal Crohn's disease. In the study overall: Less than 40% were active smokers at surgery; median disease duration was roughly 7.9 years. M6 samples are neoterminal ileum biopsies from postoperative colonoscopy. Study-wide results and limits: Every patient over 26.8% clonality showed endoscopic recurrence. Postoperative endoscopy occurred within one year, median around 7.5 months.

The data were produced by immunoSEQ multiplex PCR, yet TCRdb's version contains in-frame clones alone and is incomplete. The table records 15,000 to 20,000 clones, 65% to 80% of them present only once. Time point meaning: neoterminal ileum biopsy at postoperative endoscopy, about 6 months after surgery. In regard to this clone: Its antigen is undetermined.

CDR3 size: 14 residues. Germline lookup yields CDR1 MNHEY and CDR2 SVGAGI. Trimming cost V 0 bases and J 2 bases, with 8 bases left between them. The V call is TRBV6-5, the J call TRBJ2-7; D is uncertain. The specimen sequenced was ileal tissue. This clonotype originated in an adult with Crohn's disease. CDR3 bases: TGTGCCAGCAGTTACTCTGCGGTAACCTACGAGCAGTACTTC. Translated, it gives CASSYSAVTYEQYF.